A single sample is the source of the 9 T cell receptor beta chains below, sequenced in a study of Graves' ophthalmopathy and Graves' hyperthyroidism. RNA transcripts were the template, and TCR beta CDR3 regions were amplified from them. Investigators did first-round RT-PCR with HTBI primers, then second-round multiplex PCR. TCRdb analysed the multiplex PCR reads with MiXCR anew, one entry per CDR3 protein. Seen here are hundreds of thousands of distinct CDR3 sequences, about 20% observed once, and the top ten hold roughly 7.4%. The sequenced sample was peripheral blood. The source is a woman aged 18-29 years with stable Graves' hyperthyroidism. Some clones in this sample may be carry-over from other donors' samples.

The chain joins TRBV19 to TRBJ1-6, with TRBD1 identical over 7 bases. Germline V lookup: CDR1 LNHDA, CDR2 SQIVND (reference sequence). J lost 7 bases, V lost 3 bases, and 3 bases had no gene match. The CDR3 consists of 14 residues. The CDR3 DNA follows: TGTGCCAGTAGTATCGGGACAGAAAATTCACCCCTCCACTTT. This translates into CASSIGTENSPLHF.

This clonotype was seen repeatedly, ten times or more. The chain combines TRBV4-1 with TRBJ1-2; possibly TRBD1 for D (6 bases). This CDR3 is built from 16 residues. Germline lookup yields CDR1 MGHRA and CDR2 YSYEKL. The V and J ends lost 5 bases and 2 bases respectively, with 18 bases between them. The CDR3 spells CASSSIQDRNNYGYTF. CDR3 sequence (DNA): TGCGCCAGCAGCTCGATCCAGGACAGAAACAACTATGGCTACACCTTC.

This rearrangement joins TRBV5-1 to TRBJ1-1; D might be TRBD1 (5 bases). CDR1 SGHRS and CDR2 YFSETQ come from the germline V gene. The CDR3 is 14 residues long. Trimming stripped 3 bases from V and 0 bases from J, with 9 bases between. The CDR3 DNA follows: TGCGCCAGCAGCTGGGACCCCGTGAACACTGAAGCTTTCTTT. Translation: CASSWDPVNTEAFF.

Details on this clonotype: A much bigger clone sits one base away, suggesting this may be a read error. The gene calls are TRBV6-4 and TRBJ2-2; D may be TRBD2 (5 bases). The V gene's germline CDR1 is MRHNA and CDR2 SNTAGT. CDR3 length: 12 amino acids. CDR3 DNA: TGTGCCAGCAGTTTGTACCACGGGGAGCTGTGTTTT. Protein: CASSLYHGELCF.

This clonotype was seen many times. The J gene is TRBJ2-7, the V gene TRBV14; TRBD1 matches at 12 bases. Germline V gives CDR1 SGHDN, CDR2 FVKESK. Trimming at V came to 4 bases and at J to 6 bases, leaving 4 bases not matched to a gene. CDR3 length equals 14 residues. In nucleotides, the CDR3 is TGTGCCAGCAGCCGGGACAGGGGGCAGAGCGAGCAGTACTTC. Translating gives CASSRDRGQSEQYF.

This clonotype was found many times. This chain links TRBV13 with TRBJ1-6, with D hard to call. The CDR3 is made up of 13 amino acids. Germline V lookup: CDR1 PRHDT, CDR2 FYEKMQ (reference sequence). V was cut by 0 bases and J by 9 bases, with 6 bases left in between. CDR3 sequence (DNA): TGTGCCAGCAGCTTAGGGGAAGGTTCACCCCTCCACTTT. Protein sequence: CASSLGEGSPLHF.

On this clonotype itself: An end of the junction does not agree with germline; a read error may underlie this. The gene calls are TRBV6-2 or TRBV6-3 and TRBJ2-7; possible D gene TRBD1, 6 bases. CDR3 size: 12 residues. Per the germline V gene, CDR1 is MNHEY and CDR2 is SVGEGT. CDR3 bases: TGTGCCAGCAGTGGACAGTTATACGAGCTGTACTTC. Its translation is CASSGQLYELYF.

This clonotype was recorded at least ten times. The gene calls are TRBV4-1 and TRBJ1-2, with D perhaps TRBD1 (6 bases). The length of the CDR3 is 12 residues. V was pared by 2 bases and J by 8 bases, with 9 bases between. CDR1 is MGHRA and CDR2 is YSYEKL in the germline V gene. CDR3 sequence reads: CASSQTGSGYTF. The CDR3, as DNA: TGCGCCAGCAGCCAAACAGGGTCGGGCTACACCTTC.

V and J are TRBV20-1 and TRBJ1-1; D is possibly TRBD1 (5 bases). V gave up 6 bases and J gave up 3 bases, with 8 bases separating them. The germline V gene encodes CDR1 DFQATT and CDR2 SNEGSKA (reference sequence). The CDR3 loop spans 11 amino acids. The CDR3 nucleotides are TGCAGTGCAAGGGACTACACTGAAGCTTTCTTT. Translating gives CSARDYTEAFF.